The next 13 T cell receptor beta chains were all read from a single sample in a study of cytomegalovirus exposure and HLA in healthy donors. 60 Vbeta and 13 Jbeta primers were used in PCR. Method: immunoSEQ multiplex PCR; TCRdb's copy keeps in-frame clones and lacks some. The profile shows about 150,000 clones, about 76% of them singletons. Sequencing input: PBMCs. Receptors originate from a man aged 25 to 45 in good health and CMV-seropositive.

The V call is TRBV6-6, the J call TRBJ1-5; D unclear. The CDR3 sequence is 12 residues long. Germline-derived CDR1 and CDR2 are MNHNY and SVGAGI (reference sequence). V lost 4 bases and J lost 12, with 13 bases in between. CDR3 DNA sequence: TGTGCCAGCAGTTCCCCGACCGCGGGCCAGCATTTT. This codes for CASSSPTAGQHF.

The chain couples TRBV2 to TRBJ2-1, with 12 bases that match TRBD1. The V segment lost 4 bases and the J segment 2 bases; nucleotides outside the gene matches: 12. The CDR3 loop spans 19 amino acids. Germline V gives CDR1 SNHLY, CDR2 FYNNEI. Here the CDR3 DNA reads TGTGCCAGCAGTGTACCGGGACAGGGGGCAGGATACGCCTACAATGAGCAGTTCTTC. Amino acids: CASSVPGQGAGYAYNEQFF.

The rearrangement joins TRBV27 to TRBJ2-5; D uncertain. The DNA matches TRBJ2-7 better at its end, which makes the J call doubtful. CDR1 and CDR2 from the germline V gene are MNHEY and SMNVEV (reference sequence). This CDR3 has 14 residues. The CDR3 DNA is TGTGCCAGCAGTTTATTGAACGGTTTGCACGAGCAGTACTTC. Amino acid sequence: CASSLLNGLHEQYF.

The chain couples TRBV30 to TRBJ1-1; the D gene is possibly TRBD1 (6 bases). Germline V gene sequence: CDR1 GTSNPN, CDR2 SVGIG (reference sequence). The ends were cut back, 0 bases at V and 3 bases at J, with 11 bases in the middle. There are 14 residues in the CDR3. The CDR3 sequence is CAWSVGSGDTEAFF. The CDR3 DNA reads TGTGCCTGGAGTGTAGGTTCAGGGGACACTGAAGCTTTCTTT.

The rearrangement joins TRBV5-4 to TRBJ1-2; no definite D call. V gave up 4 bases and J gave up 7 bases, with 20 bases separating them. The CDR3 sequence is 15 residues long. Germline lookup yields CDR1 SGHNT and CDR2 YYREEE (reference sequence). The CDR3 nucleotides are TGTGCCAGCAGCCCGAGGTTTGACTCACGGGGTGGCTACACCTTC. This sequence encodes CASSPRFDSRGGYTF.

V gene TRBV28 combines with J gene TRBJ2-7; the match to TRBD2 covers 8 bases. V shed 2 bases and J 5 bases; nucleotides not matched to a gene: 8. Germline assignment: CDR1 MDHEN and CDR2 SYDVKM. The CDR3 has 15 amino acids. The CDR3 bases are TGTGCCAGCAGTTTAGAATCGGGAGGGTTCCACGAGCAGTACTTC. Protein product: CASSLESGGFHEQYF.

The V call is TRBV6-1, the J call TRBJ1-5, with D perhaps matching TRBD1 (6 bases). With 7 bases removed from V and 0 bases from J, the gap between germline ends came to 13 bases. The V gene's germline CDR1 is MNHNS and CDR2 SASEGT. CDR3 length: 15 residues. Written as DNA, the CDR3 is TGTGCCAGCATTCTTAGGGGGAATAGCAATCAGCCCCAGCATTTT. This encodes CASILRGNSNQPQHF.

The chain recombines TRBV4-1 with TRBJ2-3, with D maybe TRBD2 (7 bases). The CDR3 runs to 17 residues. Germline values: CDR1 MGHRA, CDR2 YSYEKL. The V and J ends lost 4 bases and 0 bases respectively, with 17 bases between them. The CDR3 spells CASSRREAGASTDTQYF. CDR3 DNA: TGCGCCAGCAGCCGGAGGGAGGCGGGGGCCAGCACAGATACGCAGTATTTT.

The table lists this clone with many counts. The V call is TRBV30, the J call TRBJ1-1; 8 nucleotides match TRBD1. Germline V gene sequence: CDR1 GTSNPN, CDR2 SVGIG (reference sequence). This CDR3 spans 13 amino acids. The trim removed 6 bases at V and 0 bases at J, leaving 3 bases unmatched. The CDR3 here is CACGQGLNTEAFF. For the CDR3, the DNA is TGTGCCTGCGGACAGGGATTGAACACTGAAGCTTTCTTT.

This clone has a single count. The chain combines TRBV5-6 with TRBJ2-5; TRBD1 aligns across 9 bases. J gave up 4 bases and V 3 bases, and 10 bases lay outside the gene matches. There are 16 residues in the CDR3. Germline values: CDR1 SGHDT, CDR2 YYEEEE. CDR3 sequence: CASSSVTGGIGETQYF. For the CDR3, the DNA is TGTGCCAGCAGCTCCGTGACAGGGGGGATAGGAGAGACCCAGTACTTC.

V and J are TRBV10-1 and TRBJ2-7, with 13 nucleotides matching TRBD2. Germline assignment: CDR1 WNHNN and CDR2 SYGVQD (reference sequence). The CDR3 extends over 16 amino acids. J lost 5 bases, V lost 4 bases, and 8 bases had no gene match. The CDR3 here is CASSAGLAGKEDEQYF. CDR3 DNA: TGCGCCAGCAGTGCGGGACTAGCGGGGAAGGAAGACGAGCAGTACTTC.

CDR3 in DNA: TGTGCCAGCAAGTCCCAGGGGGAGACCCAGTACTTC. This codes for CASKSQGETQYF. The chain recombines TRBV2 with TRBJ2-5, with D possibly TRBD1 on 6 matching bases. In germline, CDR1 is SNHLY, CDR2 FYNNEI. V lost 7 bases, J lost 5 bases, and 11 bases lay in between. The CDR3 extends over 12 amino acids.

This clone was seen only a few times. J is TRBJ2-3 and V is TRBV5-4; 10 bases align to TRBD2. This CDR3 spans 15 amino acids. The germline V gene encodes CDR1 SGHNT and CDR2 YYREEE (reference sequence). Losses at the gene ends were 2 bases for V and 2 bases for J; bases not matched to a gene: 2. CDR3 residues: CASSFLAGVTDTQYF. The CDR3 DNA reads as TGTGCCAGCAGCTTTCTAGCGGGGGTCACAGATACGCAGTATTTT.